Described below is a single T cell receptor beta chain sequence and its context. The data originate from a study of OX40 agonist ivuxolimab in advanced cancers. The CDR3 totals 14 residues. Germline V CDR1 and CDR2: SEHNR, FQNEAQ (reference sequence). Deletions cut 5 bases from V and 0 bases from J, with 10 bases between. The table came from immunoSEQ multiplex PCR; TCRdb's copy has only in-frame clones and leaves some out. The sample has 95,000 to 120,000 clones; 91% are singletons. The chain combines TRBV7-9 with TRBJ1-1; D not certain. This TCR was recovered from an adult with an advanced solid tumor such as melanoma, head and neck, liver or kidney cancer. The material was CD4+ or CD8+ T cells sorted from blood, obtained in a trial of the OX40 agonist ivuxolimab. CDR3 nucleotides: TGTGCCAGCAGCCGTTCAGTGATGAACACTGAAGCTTTCTTT. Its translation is CASSRSVMNTEAFF.